The entry below describes one TCR beta chain. What it binds is unknown. The junction does not match germline at one end; this may be a read error. This CDR3 has 16 residues. Germline CDR1 reads LNHNV; CDR2 reads YYDKDF (reference sequence). TCRdb reprocessed the 5' RACE reads with MiXCR, giving one entry per CDR3 protein. The data show over 300,000 distinct CDR3 sequences, less than 25% seen once. The sample is drawn from a study of T-cell memory formation after mild COVID-19. Points from the study as a whole: The study found contracting CD4+ clones mainly in CM and EM and contracting CD8+ clones in EMRA.

V is TRBV15 and J is TRBJ1-5; TRBD1 agrees at 8 bases. This receptor was identified in a man aged 18 to 30 who had mild COVID-19 (a few samples of this study predate the infection). Cell type and time point are not known. Sequenced material: PBMCs or a T cell subset sorted from them (not recorded which). CDR3: CATSPDREYSNQPKHF. Here the CDR3 DNA reads TGTGCCACCAGCCCGGACAGGGAATATAGCAATCAGCCCAAGCATTTT.